The entry that follows covers one TCR beta chain sequence. Antigen unknown. This record belongs to a study of OX40 agonist ivuxolimab in advanced cancers. Findings and limits, study-wide: Partial responders at 0.1-3.0 mg/kg showed near-lowest clonal expansion.

The germline V gene has CDR1 MNHGY and CDR2 SAAAGT. J lost 7 bases, V lost 4 bases, and 15 bases had no gene match. This CDR3 has 16 amino acids. Some clones are missing from TCRdb's copy, which holds only in-frame ones; the method was immunoSEQ multiplex PCR. The sample has approximately 130,000 clones, about 93% seen once; the top ten hold roughly 1%. The sequence came from an adult with an advanced solid tumor such as melanoma, head and neck, liver or kidney cancer. This chain connects TRBV6-8 to TRBJ2-5; TRBD2 matches 7 bases. Sequenced here: CD4+ or CD8+ T cells sorted from blood, sampled in a trial of the OX40 agonist ivuxolimab. CDR3 sequence (DNA): TGTGCCAGCAGTTTATCCCGGGACTACAACGTAGGGACCCAGTACTTC. Residues: CASSLSRDYNVGTQYF.